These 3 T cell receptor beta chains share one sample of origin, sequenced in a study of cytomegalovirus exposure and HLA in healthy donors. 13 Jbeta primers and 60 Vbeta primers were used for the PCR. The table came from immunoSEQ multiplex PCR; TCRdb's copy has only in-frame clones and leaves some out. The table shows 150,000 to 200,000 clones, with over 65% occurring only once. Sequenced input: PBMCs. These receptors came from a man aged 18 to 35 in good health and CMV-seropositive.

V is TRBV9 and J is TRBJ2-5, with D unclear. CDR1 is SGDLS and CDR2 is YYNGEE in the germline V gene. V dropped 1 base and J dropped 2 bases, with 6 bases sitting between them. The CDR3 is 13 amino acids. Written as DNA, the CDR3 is TGTGCCAGCAGCGTAACTCTTCAAGAGACCCAGTACTTC. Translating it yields CASSVTLQETQYF.

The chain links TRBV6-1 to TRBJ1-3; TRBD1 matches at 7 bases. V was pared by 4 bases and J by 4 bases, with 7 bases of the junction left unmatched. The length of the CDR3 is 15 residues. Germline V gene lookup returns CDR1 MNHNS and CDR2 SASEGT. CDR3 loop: CASSGTTGPGNTIYF. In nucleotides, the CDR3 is TGTGCCAGCAGTGGGACGACAGGGCCCGGAAACACCATATATTTT.

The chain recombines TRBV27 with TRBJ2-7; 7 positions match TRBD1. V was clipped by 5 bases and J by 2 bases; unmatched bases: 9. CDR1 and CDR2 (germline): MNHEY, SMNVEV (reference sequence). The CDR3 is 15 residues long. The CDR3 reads CASSPRTGRTYEQYV. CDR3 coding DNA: TGTGCCAGCAGTCCCAGGACAGGCCGTACCTACGAGCAGTACGTC.